The next 4 T cell receptor beta chains were all read from a single sample in a study of blood T cell repertoires in COVID-19. The repertoire was sequenced with immunoSEQ multiplex PCR; TCRdb's copy has only in-frame clones and lacks some. The repertoire holds roughly 150,000 clones, with over 80% as singletons. Sequencing was done on a sample of PBMCs or T cells enriched from blood (not recorded which). Every receptor here comes from a man between 65 and 85 years old who had been exposed to COVID-19.

V and J are TRBV14 and TRBJ1-2; D is possibly TRBD1 (6 bases). There are 15 residues in the CDR3. The germline CDR1 and CDR2 sequences are SGHDN and FVKESK. V lost 2 bases and J lost 5, with 15 bases in between. The CDR3 DNA reads TGTGCCAGCAGCCAACCTAGCTTAGGACAGTATGGCTACACCTTC. It translates to CASSQPSLGQYGYTF.

CDR3 protein: CASSLVGSSYEQYF. The CDR3 DNA sequence: TGTGCCAGCAGCTTAGTGGGGAGCTCCTACGAGCAGTACTTC. The rearrangement links TRBV11-3 to TRBJ2-7, with D perhaps TRBD2 (5 bases). V was pared by 1 base and J by 0 bases, with 7 bases between. The CDR3 has 14 amino acids. Germline-derived CDR1 and CDR2 are SGHNT and YENEEA. Based on the CDR3 plus reference TRBV11-3 and TRBJ2-7, the full variable domain is EAGVVQSPRYKIIEKKQPVAFWCNPISGHNTLYWYLQNLGQGPELLIRYENEEAVDDSQLPKDRFSAERLKGVDSTLKIQPAELGDSAVYLCASSLVGSSYEQYFGPGTRLTVT.

This clone was found a few times. V and J are TRBV7-6 and TRBJ2-7; D perhaps matches TRBD1 (5 bases). Germline V gene data show CDR1 as SGHVS and CDR2 as FNYEAQ. The ends were cut back, 1 base at V and 0 bases at J, with 7 bases in the middle. The CDR3 has 14 amino acids. The CDR3 here is CASSLDRFSYEQYF. The CDR3, as DNA: TGTGCCAGCAGCTTAGACAGGTTCTCCTACGAGCAGTACTTC.

The rearrangement joins TRBV5-5 to TRBJ2-5; D might be TRBD1 (7 bases). The CDR3 consists of 16 residues. Trimming pared 4 bases from V and 0 bases from J, leaving 16 bases between. Germline CDR1 SGHKS, CDR2 YYEKEE (reference sequence). The CDR3 reads CASSDGRRGDQETQYF. The CDR3 DNA sequence: TGTGCCAGCAGCGATGGACGCAGGGGGGACCAAGAGACCCAGTACTTC.